The source of this T cell receptor (beta chain) is a study of cytomegalovirus exposure and HLA in healthy donors. Broader study findings: Most TCR sequences were rare, but some public TCRs occurred in many donors.

Clones were sequenced by immunoSEQ multiplex PCR, and TCRdb holds only the in-frame ones, with some missing. The top ten clones hold 12% of a sample with 200,000 to 250,000 clones, over 75% of them seen once. It was the approximately 110-subject validation cohort, separate from the approximately 620-subject first cohort, to which the donors belonged. This clone is medium-sized (0.01 to 0.1%) within its sample. The antigen is unknown. This CDR3 region has 15 residues. CDR1 is MRHNA, CDR2 SNTAGT, per germline. The ends were cut back, 2 bases at V and 2 bases at J, with 10 bases in the middle. The rearrangement uses TRBV6-4 and TRBJ2-1; D is unclear. The TCR sequence derives from a young man in good health and CMV-seropositive. Sequencing input: PBMCs. CDR3: CASSDVADPYNEQFF. The CDR3 DNA is TGTGCCAGCAGTGACGTTGCAGATCCCTACAATGAGCAGTTCTTC.